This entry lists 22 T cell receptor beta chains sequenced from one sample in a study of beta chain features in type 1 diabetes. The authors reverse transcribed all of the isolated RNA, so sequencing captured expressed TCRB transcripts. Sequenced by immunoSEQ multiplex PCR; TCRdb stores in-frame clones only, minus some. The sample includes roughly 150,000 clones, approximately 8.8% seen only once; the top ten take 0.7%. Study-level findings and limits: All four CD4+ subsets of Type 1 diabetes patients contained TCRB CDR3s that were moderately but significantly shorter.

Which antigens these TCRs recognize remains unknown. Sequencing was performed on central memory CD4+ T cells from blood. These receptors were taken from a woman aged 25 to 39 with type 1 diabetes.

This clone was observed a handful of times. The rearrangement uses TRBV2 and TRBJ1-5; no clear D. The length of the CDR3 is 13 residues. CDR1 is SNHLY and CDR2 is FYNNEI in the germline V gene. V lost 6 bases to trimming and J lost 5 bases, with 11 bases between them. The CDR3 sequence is CASRGPRDQPQHF. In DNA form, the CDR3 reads TGTGCCAGCAGAGGTCCCCGGGATCAGCCCCAGCATTTT.

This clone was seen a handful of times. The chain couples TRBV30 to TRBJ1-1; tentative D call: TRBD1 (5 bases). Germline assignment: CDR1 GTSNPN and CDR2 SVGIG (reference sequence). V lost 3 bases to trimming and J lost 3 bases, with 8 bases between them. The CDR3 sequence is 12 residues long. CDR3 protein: CAWRDTYTEAFF. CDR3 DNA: TGTGCCTGGAGGGACACGTACACTGAAGCTTTCTTT.

CDR3 residues: CASSLMSTKAFF. The CDR3 nucleotides read TGTGCCAGCAGTTTAATGTCTACGAAGGCTTTCTTT. This sequence joins TRBV28 and TRBJ1-1; the D is unclear. The germline V and J ends were trimmed by 2 bases and 11 bases, with 12 bases remaining between them. Per germline, CDR1 MDHEN and CDR2 SYDVKM. This CDR3 has 12 residues.

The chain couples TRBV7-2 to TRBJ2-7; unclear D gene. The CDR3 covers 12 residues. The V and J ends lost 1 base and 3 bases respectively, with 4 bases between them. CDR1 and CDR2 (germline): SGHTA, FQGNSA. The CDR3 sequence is CASSLGSYEQYF. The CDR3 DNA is TGTGCCAGCAGCTTAGGCAGCTACGAGCAGTACTTC. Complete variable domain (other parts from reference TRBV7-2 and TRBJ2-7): GAGVSQSPSNKVTEKGKDVELRCDPISGHTALYWYRQSLGQGLEFLIYFQGNSAPDKSGLPSDRFSAERTGGSVSTLTIQRTQQEDSAVYLCASSLGSYEQYFGPGTRLTVT.

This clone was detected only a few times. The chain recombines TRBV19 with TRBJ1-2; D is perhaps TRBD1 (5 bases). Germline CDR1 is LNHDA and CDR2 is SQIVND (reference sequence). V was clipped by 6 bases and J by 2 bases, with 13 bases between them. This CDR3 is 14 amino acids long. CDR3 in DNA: TGTGCCAGTAGCAAACAGAGACAGAACTATGGCTACACCTTC. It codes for CASSKQRQNYGYTF.

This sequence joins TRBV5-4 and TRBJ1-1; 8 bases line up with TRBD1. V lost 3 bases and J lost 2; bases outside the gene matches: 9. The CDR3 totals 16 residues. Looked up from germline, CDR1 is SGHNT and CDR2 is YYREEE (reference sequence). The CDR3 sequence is CASSSGTGAFNTEAFF. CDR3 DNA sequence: TGTGCCAGCAGCTCAGGGACAGGAGCCTTTAACACTGAAGCTTTCTTT.

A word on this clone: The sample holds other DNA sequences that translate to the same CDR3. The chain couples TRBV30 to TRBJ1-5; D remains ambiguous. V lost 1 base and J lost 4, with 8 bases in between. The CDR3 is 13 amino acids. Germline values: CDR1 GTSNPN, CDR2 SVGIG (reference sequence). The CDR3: CAWSGGSNQPQHF. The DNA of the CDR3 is TGTGCCTGGAGTGGCGGATCTAATCAGCCCCAGCATTTT.

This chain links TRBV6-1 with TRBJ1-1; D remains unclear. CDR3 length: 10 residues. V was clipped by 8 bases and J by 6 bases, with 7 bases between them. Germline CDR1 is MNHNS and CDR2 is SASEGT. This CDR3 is CASREPEAFF. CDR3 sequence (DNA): TGTGCCAGCCGGGAACCTGAAGCTTTCTTT.

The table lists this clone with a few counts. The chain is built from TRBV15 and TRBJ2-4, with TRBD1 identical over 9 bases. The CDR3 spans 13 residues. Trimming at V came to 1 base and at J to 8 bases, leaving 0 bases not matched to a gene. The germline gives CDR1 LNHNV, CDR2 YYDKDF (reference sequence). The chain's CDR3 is CATSRGQGDIQYF. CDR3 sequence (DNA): TGTGCCACCAGCAGAGGACAGGGGGACATTCAGTACTTC.

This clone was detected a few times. The chain's CDR3 is CASSKDRLALYEQYF. The CDR3 DNA follows: TGTGCCAGCAGCAAAGATCGCCTAGCGCTCTACGAGCAGTACTTC. The chain is built from TRBV21-1 and TRBJ2-7; the table assigns TRBD2, which was not confirmed against the DNA. TRBV21-1 is designated a pseudogene. This CDR3 has 15 residues.

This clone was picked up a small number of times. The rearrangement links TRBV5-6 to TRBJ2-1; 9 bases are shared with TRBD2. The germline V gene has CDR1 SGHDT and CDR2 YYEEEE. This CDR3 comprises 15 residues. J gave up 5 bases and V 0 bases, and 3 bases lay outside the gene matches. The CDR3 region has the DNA TGTGCCAGCAGCTTGGGGCCTAGCGGGGACAATGAGCAGTTCTTC. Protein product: CASSLGPSGDNEQFF.

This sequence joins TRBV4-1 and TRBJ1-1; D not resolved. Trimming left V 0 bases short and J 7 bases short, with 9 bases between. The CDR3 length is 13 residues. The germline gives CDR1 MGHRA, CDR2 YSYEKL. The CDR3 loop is CASSQDMSREAFF. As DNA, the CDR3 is TGCGCCAGCAGCCAAGATATGTCTCGTGAAGCTTTCTTT.

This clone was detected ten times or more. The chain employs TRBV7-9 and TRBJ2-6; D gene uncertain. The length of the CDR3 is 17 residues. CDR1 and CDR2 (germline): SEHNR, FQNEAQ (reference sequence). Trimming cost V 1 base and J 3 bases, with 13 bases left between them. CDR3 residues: CASSLGHLNYGANVLTF. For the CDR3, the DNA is TGTGCCAGCAGCTTAGGGCATTTGAACTATGGGGCCAACGTCCTGACTTTC.

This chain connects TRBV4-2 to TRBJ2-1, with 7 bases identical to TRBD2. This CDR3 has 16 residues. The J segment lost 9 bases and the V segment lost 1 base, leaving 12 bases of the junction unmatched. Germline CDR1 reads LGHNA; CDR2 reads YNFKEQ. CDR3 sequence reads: CASSQVFSAGEREQFF. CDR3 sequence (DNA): TGTGCCAGCAGCCAAGTGTTTTCGGCGGGAGAGCGTGAGCAGTTCTTC.

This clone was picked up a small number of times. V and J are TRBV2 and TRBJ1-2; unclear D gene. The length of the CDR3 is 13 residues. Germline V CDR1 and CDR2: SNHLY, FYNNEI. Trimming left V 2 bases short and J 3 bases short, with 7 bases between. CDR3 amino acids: CASSENNYYGYTF. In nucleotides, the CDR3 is TGTGCCAGCAGTGAAAATAACTACTATGGCTACACCTTC.

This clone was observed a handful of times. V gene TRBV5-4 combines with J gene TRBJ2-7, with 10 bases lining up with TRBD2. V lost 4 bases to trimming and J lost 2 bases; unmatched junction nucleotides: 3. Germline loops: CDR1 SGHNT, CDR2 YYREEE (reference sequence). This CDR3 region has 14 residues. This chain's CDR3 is CASSRTSGPYEQYF. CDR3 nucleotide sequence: TGTGCCAGCAGCCGGACTAGCGGCCCCTACGAGCAGTACTTC.

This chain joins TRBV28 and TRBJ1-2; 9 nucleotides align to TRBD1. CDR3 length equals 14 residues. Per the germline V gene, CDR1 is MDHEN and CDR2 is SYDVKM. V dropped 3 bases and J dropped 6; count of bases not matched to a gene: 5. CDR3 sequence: CASSFGTGWNGYTF. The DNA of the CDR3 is TGTGCCAGCAGTTTCGGGACAGGGTGGAATGGCTACACCTTC.

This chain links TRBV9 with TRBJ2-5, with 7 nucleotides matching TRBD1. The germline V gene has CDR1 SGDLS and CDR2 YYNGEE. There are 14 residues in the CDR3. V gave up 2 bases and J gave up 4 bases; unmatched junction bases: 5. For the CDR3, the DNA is TGTGCCAGCAGCGTCACAGGGGTGTCAGAGACCCAGTACTTC. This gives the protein CASSVTGVSETQYF.

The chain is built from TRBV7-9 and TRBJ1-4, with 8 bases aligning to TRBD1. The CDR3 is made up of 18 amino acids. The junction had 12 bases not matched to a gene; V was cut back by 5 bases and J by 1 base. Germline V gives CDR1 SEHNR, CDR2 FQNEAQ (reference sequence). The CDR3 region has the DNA TGTGCCAGCAGCCTTGGACAGGGAGGAGTCGTAACTAATGAAAAACTGTTTTTT. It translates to CASSLGQGGVVTNEKLFF.

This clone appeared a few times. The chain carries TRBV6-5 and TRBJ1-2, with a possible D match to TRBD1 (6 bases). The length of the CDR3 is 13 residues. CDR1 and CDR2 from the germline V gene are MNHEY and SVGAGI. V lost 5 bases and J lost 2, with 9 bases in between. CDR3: CASSIQGNYGYTF. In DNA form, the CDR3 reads TGTGCCAGCAGTATACAGGGAAACTATGGCTACACCTTC.

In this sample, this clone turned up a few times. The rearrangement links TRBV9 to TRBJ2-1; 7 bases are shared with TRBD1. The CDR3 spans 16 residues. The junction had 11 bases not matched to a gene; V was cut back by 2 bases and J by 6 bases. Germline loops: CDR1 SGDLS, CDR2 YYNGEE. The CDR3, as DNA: TGTGCCAGCAGCGTGACCGACAGGGAAGACGCCAATGAGCAGTTCTTC. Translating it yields CASSVTDREDANEQFF.

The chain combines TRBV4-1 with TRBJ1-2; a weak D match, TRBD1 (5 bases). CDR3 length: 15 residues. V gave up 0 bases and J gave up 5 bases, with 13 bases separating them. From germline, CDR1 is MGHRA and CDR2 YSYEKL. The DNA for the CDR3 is TGCGCCAGCAGCCAAGATTTCAAGGGGCCTTATGGCTACACCTTC. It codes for CASSQDFKGPYGYTF.